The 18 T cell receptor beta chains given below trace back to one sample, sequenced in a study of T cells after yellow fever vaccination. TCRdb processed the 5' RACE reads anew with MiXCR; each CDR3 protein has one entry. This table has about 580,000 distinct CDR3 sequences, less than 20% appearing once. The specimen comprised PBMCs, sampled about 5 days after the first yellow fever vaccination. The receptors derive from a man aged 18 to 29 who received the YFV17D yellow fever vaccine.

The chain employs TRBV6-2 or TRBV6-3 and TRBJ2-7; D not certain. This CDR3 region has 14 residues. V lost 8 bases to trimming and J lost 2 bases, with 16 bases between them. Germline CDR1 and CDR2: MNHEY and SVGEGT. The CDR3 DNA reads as TGTGCCAGCCGGCGAACGGCGCGGACCTACGAGCAGTACTTC. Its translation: CASRRTARTYEQYF.

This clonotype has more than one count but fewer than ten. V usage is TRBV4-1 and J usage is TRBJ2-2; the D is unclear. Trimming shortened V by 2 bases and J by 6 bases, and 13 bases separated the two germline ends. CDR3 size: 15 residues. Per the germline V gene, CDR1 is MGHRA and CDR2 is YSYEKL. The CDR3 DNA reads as TGCGCCAGCAGCCAAATTAGTCTATACGCCGGGGAGCTGTTTTTT. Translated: CASSQISLYAGELFF.

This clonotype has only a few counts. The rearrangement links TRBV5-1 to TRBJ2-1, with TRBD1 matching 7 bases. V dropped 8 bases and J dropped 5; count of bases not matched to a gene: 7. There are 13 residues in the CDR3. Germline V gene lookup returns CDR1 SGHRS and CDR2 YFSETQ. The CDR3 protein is CASQQGRDNEQFF. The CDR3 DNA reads TGCGCCAGTCAACAGGGGCGGGACAATGAGCAGTTCTTC.

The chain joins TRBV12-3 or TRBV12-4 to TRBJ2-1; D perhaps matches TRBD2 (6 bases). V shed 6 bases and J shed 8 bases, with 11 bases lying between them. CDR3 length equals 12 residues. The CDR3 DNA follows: TGTGCCAGCAGCAGACTAGGTGATGAGCAGTTCTTC. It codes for CASSRLGDEQFF.

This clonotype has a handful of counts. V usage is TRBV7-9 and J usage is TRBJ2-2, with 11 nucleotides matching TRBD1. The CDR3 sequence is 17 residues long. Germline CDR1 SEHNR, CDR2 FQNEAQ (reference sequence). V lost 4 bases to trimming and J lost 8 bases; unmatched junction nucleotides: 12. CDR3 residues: CASSSLGQGAMMGELFF. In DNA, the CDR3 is TGTGCCAGCAGCTCCCTCGGACAGGGGGCAATGATGGGGGAGCTGTTTTTT.

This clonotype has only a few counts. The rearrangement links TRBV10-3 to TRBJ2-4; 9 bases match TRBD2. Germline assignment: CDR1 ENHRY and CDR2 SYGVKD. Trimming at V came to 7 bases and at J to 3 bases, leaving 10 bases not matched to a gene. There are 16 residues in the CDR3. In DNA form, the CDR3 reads TGTGCCATCAACCGTGGCGGGGGGGAAAACAAAAACATTCAGTACTTC. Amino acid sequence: CAINRGGGENKNIQYF.

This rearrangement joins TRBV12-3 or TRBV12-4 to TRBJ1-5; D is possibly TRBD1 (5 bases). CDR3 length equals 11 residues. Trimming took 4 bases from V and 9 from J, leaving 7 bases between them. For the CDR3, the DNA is TGTGCCAGCAGTTACGGGGGGCCCCAGCATTTT. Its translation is CASSYGGPQHF.

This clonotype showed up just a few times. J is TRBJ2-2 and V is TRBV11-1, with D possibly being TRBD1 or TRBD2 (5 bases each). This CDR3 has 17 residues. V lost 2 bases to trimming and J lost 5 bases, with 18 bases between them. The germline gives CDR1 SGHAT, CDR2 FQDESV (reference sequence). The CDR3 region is CASSLTGTDGATGELFF. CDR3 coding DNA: TGTGCCAGCAGCTTAACCGGGACCGATGGGGCGACCGGGGAGCTGTTTTTT.

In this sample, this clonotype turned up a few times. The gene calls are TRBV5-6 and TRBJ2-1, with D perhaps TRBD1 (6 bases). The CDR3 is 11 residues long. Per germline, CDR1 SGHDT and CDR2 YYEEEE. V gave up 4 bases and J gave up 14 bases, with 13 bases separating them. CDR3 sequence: CASSLQGMEFF. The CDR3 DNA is TGTGCCAGCAGCCTACAGGGAATGGAGTTCTTC.

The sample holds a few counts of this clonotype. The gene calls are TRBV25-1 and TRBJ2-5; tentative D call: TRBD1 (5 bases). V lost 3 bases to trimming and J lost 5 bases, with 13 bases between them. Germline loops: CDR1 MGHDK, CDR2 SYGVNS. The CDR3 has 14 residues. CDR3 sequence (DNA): TGTGCCAGCAGTGAGCGAACAGGATGGGAGACCCAGTACTTC. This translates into CASSERTGWETQYF.

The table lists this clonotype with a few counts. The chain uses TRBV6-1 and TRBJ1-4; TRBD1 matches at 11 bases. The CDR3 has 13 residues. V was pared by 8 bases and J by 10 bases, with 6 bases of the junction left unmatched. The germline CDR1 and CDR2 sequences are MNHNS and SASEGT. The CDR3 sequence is CASGGTGGGKLFF. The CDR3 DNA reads TGTGCCAGCGGAGGGACAGGGGGTGGAAAACTGTTTTTT.

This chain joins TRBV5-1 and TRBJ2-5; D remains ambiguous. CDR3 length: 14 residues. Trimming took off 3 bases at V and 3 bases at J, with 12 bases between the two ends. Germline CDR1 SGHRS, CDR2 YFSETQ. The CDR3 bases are TGCGCCAGCAGCTCTCTGTCGTATGAAGAGACCCAGTACTTC. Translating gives CASSSLSYEETQYF.

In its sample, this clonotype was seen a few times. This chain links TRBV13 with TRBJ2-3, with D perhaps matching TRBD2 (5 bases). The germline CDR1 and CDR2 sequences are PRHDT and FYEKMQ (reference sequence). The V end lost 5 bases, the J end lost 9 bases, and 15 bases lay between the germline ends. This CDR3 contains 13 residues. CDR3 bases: TGTGCCAGCAGCCTAACCGGTGGAGGAACGCAGTATTTT. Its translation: CASSLTGGGTQYF.

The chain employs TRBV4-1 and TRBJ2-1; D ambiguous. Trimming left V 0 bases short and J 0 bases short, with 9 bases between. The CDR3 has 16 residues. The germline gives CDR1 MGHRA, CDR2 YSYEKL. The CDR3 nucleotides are TGCGCCAGCAGCCAAGATGCCGCTAGCTCCTACAATGAGCAGTTCTTC. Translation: CASSQDAASSYNEQFF.

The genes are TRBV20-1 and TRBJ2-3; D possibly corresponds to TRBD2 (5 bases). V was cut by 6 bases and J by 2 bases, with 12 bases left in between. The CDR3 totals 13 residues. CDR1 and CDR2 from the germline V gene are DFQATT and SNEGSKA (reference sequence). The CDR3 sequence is CSAMDGVTDTQYF. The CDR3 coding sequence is TGCAGTGCAATGGACGGGGTCACAGATACGCAGTATTTT.

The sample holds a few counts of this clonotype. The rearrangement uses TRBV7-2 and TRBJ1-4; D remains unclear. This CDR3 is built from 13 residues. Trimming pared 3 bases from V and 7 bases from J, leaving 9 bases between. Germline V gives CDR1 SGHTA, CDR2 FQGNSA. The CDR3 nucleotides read TGTGCCAGCAGCTTGGACGTTCGTGAAAAACTGTTTTTT. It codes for CASSLDVREKLFF. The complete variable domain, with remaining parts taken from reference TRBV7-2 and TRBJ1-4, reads GAGVSQSPSNKVTEKGKDVELRCDPISGHTALYWYRQSLGQGLEFLIYFQGNSAPDKSGLPSDRFSAERTGGSVSTLTIQRTQQEDSAVYLCASSLDVREKLFFGSGTQLSVL.

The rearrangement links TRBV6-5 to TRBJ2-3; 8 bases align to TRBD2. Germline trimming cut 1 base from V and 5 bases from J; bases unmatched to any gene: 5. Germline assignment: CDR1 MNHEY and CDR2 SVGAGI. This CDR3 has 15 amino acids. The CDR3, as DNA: TGTGCCAGCAGTTACTTCGGGGGGGCGGGAGATACGCAGTATTTT. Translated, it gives CASSYFGGAGDTQYF.

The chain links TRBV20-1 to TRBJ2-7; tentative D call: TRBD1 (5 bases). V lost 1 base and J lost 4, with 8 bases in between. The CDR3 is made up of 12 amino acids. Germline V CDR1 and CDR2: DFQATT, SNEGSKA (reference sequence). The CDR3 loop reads CSARGGQYEQYV. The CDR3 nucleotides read TGCAGTGCTAGAGGAGGACAATACGAGCAGTACGTC.